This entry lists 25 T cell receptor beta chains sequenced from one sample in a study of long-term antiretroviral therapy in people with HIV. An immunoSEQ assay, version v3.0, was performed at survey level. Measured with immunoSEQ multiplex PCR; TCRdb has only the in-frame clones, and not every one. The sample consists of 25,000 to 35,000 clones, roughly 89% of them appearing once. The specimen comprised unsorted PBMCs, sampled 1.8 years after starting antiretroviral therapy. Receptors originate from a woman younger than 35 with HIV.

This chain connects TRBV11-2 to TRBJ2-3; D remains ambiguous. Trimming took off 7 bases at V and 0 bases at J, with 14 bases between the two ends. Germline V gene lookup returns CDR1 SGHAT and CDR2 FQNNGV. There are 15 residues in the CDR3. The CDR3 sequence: CASTQGSLSTDTQYF. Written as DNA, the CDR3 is TGTGCCAGCACCCAAGGTAGTCTTAGCACAGATACGCAGTATTTT. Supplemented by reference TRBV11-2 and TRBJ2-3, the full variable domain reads EAGVAQSPRYKIIEKRQSVAFWCNPISGHATLYWYQQILGQGPKLLIQFQNNGVVDDSQLPKDRFSAERLKGVDSTLKIQPAKLEDSAVYLCASTQGSLSTDTQYFGPGTRLTVL.

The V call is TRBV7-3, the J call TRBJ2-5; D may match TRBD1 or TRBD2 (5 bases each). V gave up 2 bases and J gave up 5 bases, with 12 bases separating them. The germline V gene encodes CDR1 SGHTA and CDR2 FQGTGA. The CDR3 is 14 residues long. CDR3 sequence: CASSLSRGQETQYF. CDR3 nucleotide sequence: TGTGCCAGCAGCTTATCCCGGGGCCAGGAGACCCAGTACTTC.

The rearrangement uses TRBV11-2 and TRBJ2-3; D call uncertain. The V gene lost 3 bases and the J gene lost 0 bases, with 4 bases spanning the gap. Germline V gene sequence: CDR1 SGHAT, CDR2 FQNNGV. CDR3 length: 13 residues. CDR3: CASSLRSTDTQYF. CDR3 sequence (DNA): TGTGCCAGCAGCTTGAGAAGCACAGATACGCAGTATTTT.

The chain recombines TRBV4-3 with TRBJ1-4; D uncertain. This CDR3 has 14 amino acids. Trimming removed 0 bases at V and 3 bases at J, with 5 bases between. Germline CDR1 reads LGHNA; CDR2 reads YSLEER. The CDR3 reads CASSQDLANEKLFF. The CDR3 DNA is TGCGCCAGCAGCCAAGATTTAGCTAATGAAAAACTGTTTTTT.

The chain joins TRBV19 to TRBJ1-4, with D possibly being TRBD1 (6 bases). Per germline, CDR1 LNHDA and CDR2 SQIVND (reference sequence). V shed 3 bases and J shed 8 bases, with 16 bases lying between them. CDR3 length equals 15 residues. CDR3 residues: CASSIFGGGGEKLFF. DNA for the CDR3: TGTGCCAGTAGTATCTTTGGAGGGGGAGGAGAAAAACTGTTTTTT. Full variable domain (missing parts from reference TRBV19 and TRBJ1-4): DGGITQSPKYLFRKEGQNVTLSCEQNLNHDAMYWYRQDPGQGLRLIYYSQIVNDFQKGDIAEGYSVSREKKESFPLTVTSAQKNPTAFYLCASSIFGGGGEKLFFGSGTQLSVL.

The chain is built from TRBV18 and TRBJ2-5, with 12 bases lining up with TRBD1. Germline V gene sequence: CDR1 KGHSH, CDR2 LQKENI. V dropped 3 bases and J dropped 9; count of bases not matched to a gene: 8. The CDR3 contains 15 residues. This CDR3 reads CASSPSGQGAGAQYF. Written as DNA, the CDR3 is TGTGCCAGCTCACCCTCGGGACAGGGGGCCGGGGCCCAGTACTTC. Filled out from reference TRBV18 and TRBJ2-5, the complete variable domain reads NAGVMQNPRHLVRRRGQEARLRCSPMKGHSHVYWYRQLPEEGLKFMVYLQKENIIDESGMPKERFSAEFPKEGPSILRIQQVVRGDSAAYFCASSPSGQGAGAQYFGPGTRLLVL.

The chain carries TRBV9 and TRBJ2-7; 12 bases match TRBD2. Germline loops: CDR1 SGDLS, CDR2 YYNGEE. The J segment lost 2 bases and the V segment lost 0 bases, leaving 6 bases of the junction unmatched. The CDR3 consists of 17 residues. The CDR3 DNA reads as TGTGCCAGCAGCGTAGCTGCTAGCGGGAGGGCCGCCTACGAGCAGTACTTC. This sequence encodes CASSVAASGRAAYEQYF.

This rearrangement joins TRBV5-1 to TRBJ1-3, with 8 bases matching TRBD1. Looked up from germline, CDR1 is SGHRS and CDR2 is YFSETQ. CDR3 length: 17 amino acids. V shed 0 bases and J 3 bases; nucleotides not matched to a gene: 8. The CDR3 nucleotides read TGCGCCAGCAGCTTGGTCGGGCAGGGGGCTGGTGGAAACACCATATATTTT. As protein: CASSLVGQGAGGNTIYF.

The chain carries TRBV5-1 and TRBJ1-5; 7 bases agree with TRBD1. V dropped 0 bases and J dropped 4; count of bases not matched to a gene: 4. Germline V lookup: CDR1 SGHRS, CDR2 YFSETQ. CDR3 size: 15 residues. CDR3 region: CASSLAGTENQPQHF. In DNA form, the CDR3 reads TGCGCCAGCAGCTTGGCGGGGACAGAGAATCAGCCCCAGCATTTT. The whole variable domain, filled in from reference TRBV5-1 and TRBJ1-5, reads KAGVTQTPRYLIKTRGQQVTLSCSPISGHRSVSWYQQTPGQGLQFLFEYFSETQRNKGNFPGRFSGRQFSNSRSEMNVSTLELGDSALYLCASSLAGTENQPQHFGDGTRLSIL.

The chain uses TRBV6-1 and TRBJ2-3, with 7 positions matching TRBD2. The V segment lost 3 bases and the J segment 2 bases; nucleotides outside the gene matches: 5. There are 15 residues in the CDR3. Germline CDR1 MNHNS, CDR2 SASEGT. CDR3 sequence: CASSDTSVVTDTQYF. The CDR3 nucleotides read TGTGCCAGCAGTGATACTAGCGTGGTCACAGATACGCAGTATTTT.

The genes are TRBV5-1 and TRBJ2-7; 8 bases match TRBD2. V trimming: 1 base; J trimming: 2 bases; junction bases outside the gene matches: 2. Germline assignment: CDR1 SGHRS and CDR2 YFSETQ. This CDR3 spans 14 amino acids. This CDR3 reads CASSLTSGPYEQYF. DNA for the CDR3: TGCGCCAGCAGCTTGACTAGCGGTCCCTACGAGCAGTACTTC. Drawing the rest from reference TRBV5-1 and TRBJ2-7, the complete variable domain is KAGVTQTPRYLIKTRGQQVTLSCSPISGHRSVSWYQQTPGQGLQFLFEYFSETQRNKGNFPGRFSGRQFSNSRSEMNVSTLELGDSALYLCASSLTSGPYEQYFGPGTRLTVT.

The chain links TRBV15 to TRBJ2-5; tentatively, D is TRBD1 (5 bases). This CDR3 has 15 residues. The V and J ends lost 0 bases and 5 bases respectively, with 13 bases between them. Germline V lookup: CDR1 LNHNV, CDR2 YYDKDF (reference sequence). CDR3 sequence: CATSRDPQGRETQYF. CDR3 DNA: TGTGCCACCAGCAGAGATCCGCAGGGAAGGGAGACCCAGTACTTC.

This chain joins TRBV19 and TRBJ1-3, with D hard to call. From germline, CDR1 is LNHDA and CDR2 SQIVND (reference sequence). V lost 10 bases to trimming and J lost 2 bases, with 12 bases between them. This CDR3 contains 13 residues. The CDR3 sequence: CATEIRPGNTIYF. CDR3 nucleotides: TGTGCCACCGAAATACGGCCTGGAAACACCATATATTTT. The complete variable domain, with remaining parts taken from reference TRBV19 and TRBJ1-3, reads DGGITQSPKYLFRKEGQNVTLSCEQNLNHDAMYWYRQDPGQGLRLIYYSQIVNDFQKGDIAEGYSVSREKKESFPLTVTSAQKNPTAFYLCATEIRPGNTIYFGEGSWLTVV.

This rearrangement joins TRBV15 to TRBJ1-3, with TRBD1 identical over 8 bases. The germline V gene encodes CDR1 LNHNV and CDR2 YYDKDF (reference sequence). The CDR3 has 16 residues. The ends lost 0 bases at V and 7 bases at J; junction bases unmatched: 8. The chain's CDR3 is CATSREYGTGINTIYF. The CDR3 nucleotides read TGTGCCACCAGCAGAGAATATGGGACAGGAATTAACACCATATATTTT.

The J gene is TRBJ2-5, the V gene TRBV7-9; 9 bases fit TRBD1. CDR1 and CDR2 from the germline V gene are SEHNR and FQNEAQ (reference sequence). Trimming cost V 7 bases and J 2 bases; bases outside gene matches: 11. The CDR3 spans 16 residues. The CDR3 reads CASTLDRDRVQETQYF. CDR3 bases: TGTGCCAGCACCCTAGACCGGGACAGGGTACAAGAGACCCAGTACTTC.

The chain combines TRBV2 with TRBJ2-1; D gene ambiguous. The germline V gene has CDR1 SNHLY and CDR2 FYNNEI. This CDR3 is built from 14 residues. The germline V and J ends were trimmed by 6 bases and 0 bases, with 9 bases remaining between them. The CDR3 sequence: CASSPQSSYNEQFF. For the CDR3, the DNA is TGTGCCAGCAGCCCACAGAGCTCCTACAATGAGCAGTTCTTC.

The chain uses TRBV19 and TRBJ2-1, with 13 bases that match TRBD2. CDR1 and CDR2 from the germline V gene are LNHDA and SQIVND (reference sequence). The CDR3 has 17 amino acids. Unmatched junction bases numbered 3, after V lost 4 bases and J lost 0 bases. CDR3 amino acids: CASSTWTSGSSYNEQFF. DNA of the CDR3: TGTGCCAGTAGTACCTGGACTAGCGGGAGCTCCTACAATGAGCAGTTCTTC. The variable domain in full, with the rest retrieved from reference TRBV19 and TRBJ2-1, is DGGITQSPKYLFRKEGQNVTLSCEQNLNHDAMYWYRQDPGQGLRLIYYSQIVNDFQKGDIAEGYSVSREKKESFPLTVTSAQKNPTAFYLCASSTWTSGSSYNEQFFGPGTRLTVL.

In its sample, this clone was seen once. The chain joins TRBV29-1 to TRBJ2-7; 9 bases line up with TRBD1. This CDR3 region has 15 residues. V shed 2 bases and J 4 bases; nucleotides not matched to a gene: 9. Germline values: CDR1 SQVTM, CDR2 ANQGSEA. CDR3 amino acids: CSVERAGQGMYEQYF. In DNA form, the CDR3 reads TGCAGCGTTGAAAGAGCGGGACAGGGAATGTACGAGCAGTACTTC.

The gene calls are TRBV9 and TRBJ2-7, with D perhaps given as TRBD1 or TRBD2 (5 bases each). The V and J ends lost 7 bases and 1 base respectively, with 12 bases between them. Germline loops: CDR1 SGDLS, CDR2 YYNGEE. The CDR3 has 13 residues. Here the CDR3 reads CASGGPVSYEQYF. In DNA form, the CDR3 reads TGTGCCAGCGGGGGACCGGTTTCCTACGAGCAGTACTTC.

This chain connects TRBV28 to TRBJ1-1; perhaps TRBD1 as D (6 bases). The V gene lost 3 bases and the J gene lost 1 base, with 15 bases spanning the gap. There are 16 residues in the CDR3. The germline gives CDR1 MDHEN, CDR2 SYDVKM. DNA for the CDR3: TGTGCCAGCAGTTTGGGGGGGGCCCCGGCGAACACTGAAGCTTTCTTT. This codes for CASSLGGAPANTEAFF.

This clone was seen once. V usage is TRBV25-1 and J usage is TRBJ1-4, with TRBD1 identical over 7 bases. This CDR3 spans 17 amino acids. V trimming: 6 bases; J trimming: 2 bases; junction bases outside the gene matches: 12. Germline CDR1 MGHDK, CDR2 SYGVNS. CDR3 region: CASRRTGVTRTNEKLFF. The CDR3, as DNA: TGTGCCAGCAGGCGGACAGGAGTCACAAGGACTAATGAAAAACTGTTTTTT.

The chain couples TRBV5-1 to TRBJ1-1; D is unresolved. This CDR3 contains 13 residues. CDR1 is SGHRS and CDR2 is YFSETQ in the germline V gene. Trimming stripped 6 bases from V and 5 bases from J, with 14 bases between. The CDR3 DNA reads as TGCGCCAGCACGATTCCTGGCCGTACTGAAGCTTTCTTT. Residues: CASTIPGRTEAFF.

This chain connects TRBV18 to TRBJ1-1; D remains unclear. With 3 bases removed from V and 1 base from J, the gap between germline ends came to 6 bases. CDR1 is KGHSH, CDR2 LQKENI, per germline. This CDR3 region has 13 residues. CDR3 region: CASSPAGNTEAFF. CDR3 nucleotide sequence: TGTGCCAGCTCACCGGCAGGGAACACTGAAGCTTTCTTT.

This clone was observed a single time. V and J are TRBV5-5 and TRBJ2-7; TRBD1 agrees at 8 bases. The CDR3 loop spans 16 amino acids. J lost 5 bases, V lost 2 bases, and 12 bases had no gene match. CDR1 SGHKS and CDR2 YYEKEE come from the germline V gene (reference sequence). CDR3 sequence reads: CASSLPGGGSRDEQYF. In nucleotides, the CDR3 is TGTGCCAGCAGCTTACCAGGGGGCGGATCGCGCGACGAGCAGTACTTC.

CDR3 in DNA: TGTGCCAGCAGCTTGTCGTGGACAGGGGATTCACCCCTCCACTTT. Amino acids: CASSLSWTGDSPLHF. The chain carries TRBV11-2 and TRBJ1-6, with TRBD1 matching over 9 bases. Trimming cost V 3 bases and J 8 bases; bases outside gene matches: 5. Germline V gene data show CDR1 as SGHAT and CDR2 as FQNNGV. The CDR3 totals 15 residues.